This T cell receptor (beta chain) emerged from a study of graft-versus-host responses after intestinal transplantation (dated by TCRdb to about 2021). Regarding the complete study: The transplants that recipients got were multivisceral, liver-intestinal, or isolated intestinal. The cohort enrolled about two dozen intestinal transplant recipients including one retransplant, and a few patients lacking pretransplant specimens were excluded. Donor T cell macrochimerism was defined as a peak of at least 4% donor T cells among recipient peripheral blood mononuclear cells. After intestinal transplantation, graft-versus-host and host-versus-graft alloreactive T cell clones in the graft, circulation and bone marrow were tracked using bulk TCR-beta CDR3 sequencing. Alloreactive clones were identified by sequencing pre-transplant mixed lymphocyte reaction products and comparing them with unstimulated pre-transplant donor and recipient T cells. Anti-thymocyte globulin induction was given to all recipients, followed by maintenance tacrolimus and steroids for approximately 3 years. Samples from a few later patients were sequenced in-house on an Illumina MiSeq with MiXCR processing rather than by the commercial service. The investigation overall reported the following: Conclusions were limited by the relatively low number and heterogeneity of intestinal transplant patients. GvH clones were found in recipient bone marrow, and some of the GvH clones appeared earlier in ileal mucosa or blood, which is consistent with an intestinal mucosal origin. High GvH to HvG T cell clonal ratios were observed in the allografts of patients with donor T cell macrochimerism. Early after transplant, peak levels of circulating GvH clones were found to be associated with declines in HvG clones.

There are 15 amino acids in the CDR3, from cysteine to phenylalanine inclusive. Just the 45-base CDR3 DNA is kept, in frame starting at base 1. From the germline V gene, CDR1 is SGHDN and CDR2 is FVKESK. V sheds 4 bases and J sheds 1 base, leaving 8 bases between their ends. Libraries were built with the immunoSEQ multiplex PCR assay. For most patients, genomic DNA was isolated with the Qiagen DNeasy Blood and Tissue Kit and shipped frozen to Adaptive Biotechnologies for TCR sequencing. High-throughput TCR-beta CDR3 sequencing of genomic DNA from most patients was performed by Adaptive Biotechnologies. The source study handled its data this way. Adaptive's ImmunoSEQ software supplied the TCR sequencing data for around 19 patients, while MiXCR and VDJtools were used to process three other patients. To correct CD4 versus CD8 sorting errors, sequences present in both subsets at a frequency ratio below 5:1 were removed. CDR3 nucleotide sequences shared by donor and recipient were removed because the origin of these sequences could not be assigned. To count as alloreactive, a clone needed at least 2-fold expansion over unstimulated cells and a minimum CFSE-low frequency of 0.002% (template counts) or 0.001% (read counts). Clones were considered mappable if detected in sequenced pre-transplant spleen, lymph node, or MLR CFSE-low populations of the donor or recipient. The cumulative frequency of alloreactive clones was calculated as a percentage of all sequences, weighted by copy number. The table was pulled from immuneACCESS by TCRdb, which kept in-frame rearrangements only. Such tables lose some clones; where checked, under half of the loss comes from unresolved V genes, and the rest has no known cause. The DNA gave D and trimming, while V, J and clone size come from that table. The sample has around 78,000 clones on record, around 87% of them singletons. Clones ranked in the top ten supply around 8% of the sample.

What the time point label conveys for this sample: cells obtained before transplantation from donor or recipient. CD3+CD4+ and CD3+CD8+ populations were FACS-sorted from unstimulated pre-transplant donor and recipient cells taken from spleen or lymph nodes. This clone is characterized as medium-sized (0.01 to 0.1%). It has no known antigen specificity. Per-nucleotide qualities are absent, and no much larger clonotype sits a single base away. The chain joins TRBV14 to TRBJ1-6, with a tentative D gene TRBD1 over 5 matching bases. The sequenced sample was unstimulated CD8+ T cells sorted from spleen or lymph node cells, obtained before transplant. The sequence came from a human donor who was the organ donor for an intestinal transplant. DNA sequence: TGTGCCAGCAGCCCGGGGGGGTCCTATAATTCACCCCTCCACTTT. The encoded protein is CASSPGGSYNSPLHF.